The clone carrying this T cell receptor (beta chain) was found many times. Its antigen is not identified. The data belong to a study of T-cell reconstitution after alpha-beta-depleted transplantation in children. Using unique molecular identifiers, the investigators prepared the TCRbeta library. TCRdb re-derived calls from the PCR reads in MiXCR, one entry per CDR3 protein. Of hundreds of thousands of distinct CDR3 sequences in the sample, about 15% were seen once. Study results and limitations: T-cell numbers and diversity one year post-transplant derived largely from freshly generated T cells. The study reportedly traced alpha-beta T cells about two months after transplant to several hundred expanded graft clones.

The sequence derives from a male patient between 10 and 17 years old who had a stem cell transplant for acute lymphoblastic leukemia, so the T cells may come from the graft donor. The sample in question was PBMCs, mostly from graft donor cells, obtained 360 days after TCRalphabeta/CD19-depleted stem cell transplant.

CDR3: CAEGFRNEQFF. The CDR3 DNA reads TGTGCCGAAGGGTTTCGCAATGAGCAGTTCTTC. This rearrangement joins TRBV7-9 to TRBJ2-1; D remains unclear. Trimming shortened V by 11 bases and J by 6 bases, and 11 bases separated the two germline ends. Germline lookup yields CDR1 SEHNR and CDR2 FQNEAQ (reference sequence). This CDR3 comprises 11 residues.